Presented here are 28 T cell receptor beta chains from one specimen sequenced in a study of T cells in Graves' hyperthyroidism and ophthalmopathy. There were TCR beta CDR3 regions amplified from RNA transcripts. HTBI primers were employed in a first-round RT-PCR of the TCR CDR3. MiXCR was run by TCRdb on the multiplex PCR reads, yielding one entry per CDR3 protein. This sample has 89,000 or so distinct CDR3 sequences, with approximately 42% found just once. Source material: peripheral blood or thyroid tissue (not recorded which). These receptors were collected from a woman aged 25 to 45 with Graves' hyperthyroidism.

This clonotype showed up many times. A junction end diverges from the germline sequence, so it may reflect a read error. The CDR3 loop reads CASGPGQGDYGQYF. CDR3 DNA: TGTGCCAGCGGCCCGGGACAGGGGGATTACGGGCAGTACTTC. The rearrangement joins TRBV7-8 to TRBJ2-7; 11 positions match TRBD1. The CDR3 is 14 amino acids. CDR1 and CDR2 from the germline V gene are SGHVS and FQNEAQ.

The chain carries TRBV20-1 and TRBJ2-7; 7 bases are a match to TRBD1. Germline V gene sequence: CDR1 DFQATT, CDR2 SNEGSKA (reference sequence). Unmatched junction bases numbered 7, after V lost 4 bases and J lost 7 bases. There are 12 residues in the CDR3. CDR3 in DNA: TGCAGTGCTAACCGACAGGGTGGAGAGCAGTACTTC. Amino acids: CSANRQGGEQYF.

This clonotype was counted between two and nine times. The chain couples TRBV7-9 to TRBJ1-4; 9 bases match TRBD1. Germline V gives CDR1 SEHNR, CDR2 FQNEAQ (reference sequence). With 8 bases clipped from V and 6 bases from J, the junction kept 13 bases outside the gene matches. The CDR3 totals 16 residues. CDR3 DNA sequence: TGTGCCAGCTCACCGCGACCACAGGGGGCATATGAAAAACTGTTTTTT. As protein: CASSPRPQGAYEKLFF. Using reference TRBV7-9 and TRBJ1-4 for the parts outside the CDR3, the full variable domain is DTGVSQNPRHKITKRGQNVTFRCDPISEHNRLYWYRQTLGQGPEFLTYFQNEAQLEKSRLLSDRFSAERPKGSFSTLEIQRTEQGDSAMYLCASSPRPQGAYEKLFFGSGTQLSVL.

This clonotype was observed many times. This sequence joins TRBV20-1 and TRBJ2-7, with 9 bases identical to TRBD2. V lost 1 base to trimming and J lost 2 bases; unmatched junction nucleotides: 6. The CDR3 runs 15 residues. Germline CDR1 reads DFQATT; CDR2 reads SNEGSKA (reference sequence). The CDR3 reads CSARGPSGNPYEQYF. Written as DNA, the CDR3 is TGCAGTGCTAGAGGCCCTAGCGGGAATCCCTACGAGCAGTACTTC.

This clonotype was seen at least ten times. The chain uses TRBV20-1 and TRBJ1-2; possible D gene TRBD1, 5 bases. This CDR3 has 12 residues. V dropped 6 bases and J dropped 2 bases, with 10 bases sitting between them. The germline gives CDR1 DFQATT, CDR2 SNEGSKA (reference sequence). The DNA for the CDR3 is TGCAGTGCGATCGGACAAAACTATGGCTACACCTTC. Its protein is CSAIGQNYGYTF.

This clonotype was picked up many times. The gene calls are TRBV7-2 and TRBJ1-4, with D unclear. CDR1 and CDR2 from the germline V gene are SGHTA and FQGNSA. The V and J ends lost 1 base and 0 bases respectively, with 9 bases between them. CDR3 size: 16 residues. The CDR3 loop is CASSLVSQATNEKLFF. The CDR3 bases are TGTGCCAGCAGCTTAGTTAGCCAAGCAACTAATGAAAAACTGTTTTTT.

This clonotype was recorded at least ten times. The CDR3 end shows no conserved phenylalanine or tryptophan, and so a read error is likely. V and J are TRBV7-8 and TRBJ2-7; the D gene is possibly TRBD2 (5 bases). In germline, CDR1 is SGHVS, CDR2 FQNEAQ. CDR3 length equals 14 residues. V dropped 2 bases and J dropped 1 base, with 9 bases sitting between them. The CDR3 sequence is CASSLLAMSYEQYL. CDR3 DNA: TGTGCCAGCAGCTTATTAGCGATGTCCTACGAGCAGTACCTC.

This clonotype was seen ten or more times. The rearrangement links TRBV4-1 to TRBJ2-7; perhaps D is TRBD1 or TRBD2 (5 bases each). CDR1 and CDR2 from the germline V gene are MGHRA and YSYEKL. The CDR3 sequence is 14 residues long. V lost 4 bases and J 3 bases, leaving 13 bases between the germline ends. CDR3 DNA: TGCGCCAGCAGCCGGGGGAGCCCTGGCTACGAGCAGTACTTC. Translating gives CASSRGSPGYEQYF.

This chain connects TRBV20-1 to TRBJ2-5; D perhaps matches TRBD2 (6 bases). The germline V and J ends were trimmed by 3 bases and 0 bases, with 8 bases remaining between them. Per the germline V gene, CDR1 is DFQATT and CDR2 is SNEGSKA (reference sequence). The CDR3 is 13 amino acids. The CDR3 loop is CSASGRDQETQYF. For the CDR3, the DNA is TGCAGTGCTAGCGGGAGAGACCAAGAGACCCAGTACTTC.

As regards this clonotype: An end of the junction differs from the germline gene, which may be a read error. The chain has TRBV9 and TRBJ1-3; no firm D call. Germline V lookup: CDR1 SGDLS, CDR2 YYNGEE. The CDR3 length is 14 residues. The CDR3: CASNAADSENTIYF. Here the CDR3 DNA reads TGTGCCAGCAACGCAGCTGACTCTGAAAACACCATATATTTT. Filled out from reference TRBV9 and TRBJ1-3, the complete variable domain reads DSGVTQTPKHLITATGQRVTLRCSPRSGDLSVYWYQQSLDQGLQFLIQYYNGEERAKGNILERFSAQQFPDLHSELNLSSLELGDSALYFCASNAADSENTIYFGEGSWLTVV.

This clonotype was counted a single time. The chain uses TRBV11-2 and TRBJ1-1; no clear D gene. V lost 5 bases, J lost 2 bases, and 15 bases lay in between. Looked up from germline, CDR1 is SGHAT and CDR2 is FQNNGV. The CDR3 is 15 residues long. In DNA, the CDR3 is TGTGCCAGCAGCCAAGGTTTGGGGTTCAACACTGAAGCTTTCTTT. Translating gives CASSQGLGFNTEAFF.

This clonotype turned up a few times. The rearrangement uses TRBV4-1 and TRBJ2-2; 7 nucleotides line up with TRBD1. The ends lost 8 bases at V and 0 bases at J; junction bases unmatched: 9. The CDR3 is 16 residues long. CDR1 and CDR2 from the germline V gene are MGHRA and YSYEKL. The CDR3 bases are TGCGCCAGCCCCCCCCCGGGACAGACGAACACCGGGGAGCTGTTTTTT. It yields the protein CASPPPGQTNTGELFF.

V usage is TRBV15 and J usage is TRBJ1-1; 10 positions agree with TRBD1. Germline V gene data show CDR1 as LNHNV and CDR2 as YYDKDF (reference sequence). Trimming cost V 3 bases and J 4 bases; bases outside gene matches: 2. This CDR3 comprises 14 residues. Written as DNA, the CDR3 is TGTGCCACCAGCAGTCGGGACAGGGGCACTGAAGCTTTCTTT. Encoded protein: CATSSRDRGTEAFF. Using reference TRBV15 and TRBJ1-1 for the parts outside the CDR3, the full variable domain is DAMVIQNPRYQVTQFGKPVTLSCSQTLNHNVMYWYQQKSSQAPKLLFHYYDKDFNNEADTPDNFQSRRPNTSFCFLDIRSPGLGDTAMYLCATSSRDRGTEAFFGQGTRLTVV.

A word on this clonotype: The CDR3 does not end in the conserved phenylalanine or tryptophan, so this is likely a read error. The DNA is left out, because the CDR3 cannot be placed on it with certainty; the CDR3 is given as TCRdb lists it. V gene TRBV2 combines with J gene TRBJ1-3; the table's D gene call, TRBD1, was not cross checked with the DNA. CDR1 is SNHLY and CDR2 is FYNNEI in the germline V gene. The CDR3 length is 13 residues, termini included. The CDR3 reads CASSDGNGNTLYL.

This clonotype was recorded at least ten times. V is TRBV19 and J is TRBJ1-2, with TRBD1 matching over 7 bases. Germline V gene data show CDR1 as LNHDA and CDR2 as SQIVND (reference sequence). V gave up 4 bases and J gave up 8 bases; unmatched junction bases: 13. The CDR3 contains 15 residues. CDR3: CASSTPGQPYWGYTF. The DNA for the CDR3 is TGTGCCAGTAGTACCCCGGGACAGCCGTACTGGGGCTACACCTTC.

The J gene is TRBJ1-1, the V gene TRBV20-1, with 7 bases matching TRBD1. CDR3 length equals 12 residues. Germline CDR1 and CDR2: DFQATT and SNEGSKA (reference sequence). The ends lost 3 bases at V and 5 bases at J; junction bases unmatched: 3. Here the CDR3 reads CSARTGQTEAFF. DNA of the CDR3: TGCAGTGCTAGGACAGGGCAAACTGAAGCTTTCTTT.

The chain recombines TRBV7-9 with TRBJ1-1; TRBD1 matches at 8 bases. The CDR3 has 15 amino acids. V lost 3 bases, J lost 5 bases, and 8 bases stayed unmatched. The germline V gene encodes CDR1 SEHNR and CDR2 FQNEAQ (reference sequence). CDR3 sequence reads: CASSFGQGGDTEAFF. CDR3 DNA: TGTGCCAGCAGCTTTGGACAGGGAGGGGATACTGAAGCTTTCTTT.

The sample holds many counts of this clonotype. The CDR3 spells CASSLGLRGPYEQYF. The CDR3 coding sequence is TGTGCCAGCAGCTTAGGGTTGCGGGGGCCCTACGAGCAGTACTTC. The chain carries TRBV7-8 and TRBJ2-7; a weak D match, TRBD2 (7 bases). Looked up from germline, CDR1 is SGHVS and CDR2 is FQNEAQ. V lost 1 base and J lost 2, with 12 bases in between. The CDR3 is 15 residues long.

This clonotype has a count of ten or more. The chain carries TRBV19 and TRBJ1-5; 10 bases fit TRBD1. The CDR3 covers 14 residues. The germline V gene encodes CDR1 LNHDA and CDR2 SQIVND (reference sequence). The ends lost 3 bases at V and 7 bases at J; junction bases unmatched: 3. The chain's CDR3 is CASSMTGGGQPQHF. The DNA of the CDR3 is TGTGCCAGTAGTATGACAGGGGGCGGGCAGCCCCAGCATTTT.

This clonotype was found many times. J is TRBJ2-3 and V is TRBV12-3 or TRBV12-4, with D possibly being TRBD2 (7 bases). The germline V and J ends were trimmed by 0 bases and 4 bases, with 14 bases remaining between them. The CDR3 has 16 amino acids. DNA for the CDR3: TGTGCCAGCAGTTTAGCGTTGGGGGGGCGCGCAGATACGCAGTATTTT. Translated, it gives CASSLALGGRADTQYF.

In its sample, this clonotype was seen many times. The chain has TRBV2 and TRBJ1-4; a possible D gene is TRBD1 (6 bases). The V gene lost 6 bases and the J gene lost 5 bases, with 16 bases spanning the gap. The germline gives CDR1 SNHLY, CDR2 FYNNEI. The CDR3 contains 15 residues. This CDR3 is CASRQNRAGNEKLFF. The DNA for the CDR3 is TGTGCCAGCAGGCAGAACAGGGCAGGGAATGAAAAACTGTTTTTT.

There are many counts of this clonotype. This sequence joins TRBV6-5 and TRBJ1-5, with a weak D call TRBD1 (6 bases). The V and J ends lost 8 bases and 9 bases respectively, with 14 bases between them. This CDR3 spans 12 amino acids. CDR1 is MNHEY and CDR2 is SVGAGI in the germline V gene. The CDR3 reads CASGGARGPQHF. The DNA for the CDR3 is TGTGCCAGCGGGGGGGCCAGGGGGCCCCAGCATTTT.

This clonotype has a count of ten or more. The chain links TRBV7-2 to TRBJ2-7, with D possibly TRBD1 on 6 matching bases. The CDR3 has 14 amino acids. Germline assignment: CDR1 SGHTA and CDR2 FQGNSA. V was cut by 5 bases and J by 1 base, with 12 bases left in between. As DNA, the CDR3 is TGTGCCAGCAGCGAAAGGGACACATCCTACGAGCAGTACTTC. Translated, it gives CASSERDTSYEQYF.

The table lists this clonotype with many counts. The gene calls are TRBV7-8 and TRBJ2-3, with D possibly matching TRBD2 (5 bases). The V and J ends lost 5 bases and 2 bases respectively, with 11 bases between them. The CDR3 sequence is 14 residues long. Germline V lookup: CDR1 SGHVS, CDR2 FQNEAQ. The CDR3 DNA reads as TGTGCCAGCAGCCCGCGGGTGCACACAGATACGCAGTATTTT. It codes for CASSPRVHTDTQYF.

This clonotype is medium-sized within its sample. The rearrangement links TRBV10-3 to TRBJ1-4; 7 positions agree with TRBD1. The CDR3 runs to 11 residues. CDR1 and CDR2 (germline): ENHRY, SYGVKD. V shed 10 bases and J 10 bases; nucleotides not matched to a gene: 6. The CDR3: CATRQGGKLFF. For the CDR3, the DNA is TGTGCCACGAGACAGGGAGGAAAACTGTTTTTT.

A word on this clonotype: Germline is not matched at one junction end, which may reflect a read error. This sequence joins TRBV5-1 and TRBJ2-7; 7 bases are shared with TRBD2. The CDR3 is made up of 14 amino acids. Per the germline V gene, CDR1 is SGHRS and CDR2 is YFSETQ. The CDR3 spells CASSVSAGEGEQYF. The CDR3 DNA follows: TGTGCCAGCAGCGTCTCGGCGGGAGAGGGCGAGCAGTACTTC.

J is TRBJ2-5 and V is TRBV5-1; 10 bases agree with TRBD2. Looked up from germline, CDR1 is SGHRS and CDR2 is YFSETQ. J gave up 1 base and V 0 bases, and 0 bases lay outside the gene matches. CDR3 size: 15 residues. The DNA of the CDR3 is TGCGCCAGCAGCTTGGTAGCGGGAGGCCAAGAGACCCAGTACTTC. Its protein product is CASSLVAGGQETQYF. Full variable domain (rest looked up from reference TRBV5-1 and TRBJ2-5): KAGVTQTPRYLIKTRGQQVTLSCSPISGHRSVSWYQQTPGQGLQFLFEYFSETQRNKGNFPGRFSGRQFSNSRSEMNVSTLELGDSALYLCASSLVAGGQETQYFGPGTRLLVL.

This clonotype was seen repeatedly, ten times or more. This may arise from a read error, as a much more abundant clone is one base away. This chain connects TRBV2 to TRBJ2-3; D is possibly TRBD1 (6 bases). This CDR3 comprises 14 residues. Germline CDR1 SNHLY, CDR2 FYNNEI. CDR3: CAGRFRGPTDTQYF. CDR3 nucleotide sequence: TGTGCCGGCAGGTTCAGGGGCCCCACAGATACGCAGTATTTT.